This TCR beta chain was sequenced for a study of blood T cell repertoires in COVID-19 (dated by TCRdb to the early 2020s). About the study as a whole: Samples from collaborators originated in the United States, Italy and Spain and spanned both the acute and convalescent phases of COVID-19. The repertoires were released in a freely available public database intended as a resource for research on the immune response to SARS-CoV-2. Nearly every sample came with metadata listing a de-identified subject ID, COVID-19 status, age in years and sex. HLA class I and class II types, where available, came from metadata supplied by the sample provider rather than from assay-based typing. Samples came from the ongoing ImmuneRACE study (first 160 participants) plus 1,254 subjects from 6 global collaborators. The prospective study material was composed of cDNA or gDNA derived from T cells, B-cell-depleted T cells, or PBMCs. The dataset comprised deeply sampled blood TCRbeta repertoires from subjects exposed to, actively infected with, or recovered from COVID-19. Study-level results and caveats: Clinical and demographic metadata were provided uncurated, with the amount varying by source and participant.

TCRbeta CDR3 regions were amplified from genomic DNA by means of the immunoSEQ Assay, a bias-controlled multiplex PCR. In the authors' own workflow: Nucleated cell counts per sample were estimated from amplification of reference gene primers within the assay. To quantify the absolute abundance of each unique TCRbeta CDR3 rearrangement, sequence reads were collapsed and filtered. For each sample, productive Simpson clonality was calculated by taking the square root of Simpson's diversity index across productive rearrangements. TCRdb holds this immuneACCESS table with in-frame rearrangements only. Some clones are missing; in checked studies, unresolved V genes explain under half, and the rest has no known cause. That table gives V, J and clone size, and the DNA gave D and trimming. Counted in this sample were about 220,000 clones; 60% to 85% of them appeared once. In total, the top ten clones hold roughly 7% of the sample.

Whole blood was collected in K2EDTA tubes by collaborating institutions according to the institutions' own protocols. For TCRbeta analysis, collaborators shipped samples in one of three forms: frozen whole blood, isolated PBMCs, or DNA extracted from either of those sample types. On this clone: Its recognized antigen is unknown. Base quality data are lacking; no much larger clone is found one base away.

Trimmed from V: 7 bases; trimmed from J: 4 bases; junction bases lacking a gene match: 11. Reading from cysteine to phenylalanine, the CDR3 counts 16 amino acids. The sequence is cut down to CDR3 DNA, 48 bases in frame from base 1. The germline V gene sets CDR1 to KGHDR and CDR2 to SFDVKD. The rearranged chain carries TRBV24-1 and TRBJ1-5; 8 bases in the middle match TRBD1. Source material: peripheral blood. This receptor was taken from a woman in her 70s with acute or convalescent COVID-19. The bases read TGTGCCACCAGCCTCGGACAGGGAACCACTAATCAGCCCCAGCATTTT. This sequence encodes CATSLGQGTTNQPQHF.